This TCR beta chain was retrieved from a study of Graves' ophthalmopathy and Graves' hyperthyroidism. Study background: Over 18 months of follow-up, stable hyperthyroidism required that no ophthalmopathy appear. The study's findings and limits: The authors also found most expanded thyroid clonotypes above 0.001 frequency in blood. The model's prediction of ophthalmopathy progression had 70.59% sensitivity and roughly 72% specificity.

Clinicians made diagnoses from clinical symptoms, serum thyroxine, TRAb, thyroid ultrasound and orbital computed tomography. This clonotype was counted ten times or more. Its antigen remains unidentified. Amplification targeted the TCR beta CDR3 regions, with RNA transcripts as the source material. HTBI primers served in a first-round RT-PCR, which a second-round multiplex PCR followed. TCRdb called the multiplex PCR reads again in MiXCR, with one record for every CDR3 protein. The sample gives around 1,200,000 distinct CDR3 sequences, about 36% of which show up once; more than 9.5% is in the top ten. The clonotype originates from an adult man with Graves' hyperthyroidism. The sample taken for sequencing was peripheral blood or thyroid tissue (not recorded which).

In nucleotides, the CDR3 is TGTGCCAGCAGCTTGTATCACCAAGGTGGCACTGAAGCTTTCTTT. It specifies CASSLYHQGGTEAFF. The V call is TRBV5-5, the J call TRBJ1-1; D not resolved. V was cut by 1 base and J by 4 bases, with 14 bases left in between. The CDR3 length is 15 residues. Germline V lookup: CDR1 SGHKS, CDR2 YYEKEE (reference sequence).